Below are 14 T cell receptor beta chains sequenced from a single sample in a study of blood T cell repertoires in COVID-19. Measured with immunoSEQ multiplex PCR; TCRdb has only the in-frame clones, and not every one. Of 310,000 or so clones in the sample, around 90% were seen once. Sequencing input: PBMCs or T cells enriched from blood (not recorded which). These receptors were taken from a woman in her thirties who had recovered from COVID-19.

CDR3 nucleotide sequence: TGCGCCAGCAGCCTGACAGGGACCTCCTACAATGAGCAGTTCTTC. This gives the protein CASSLTGTSYNEQFF. The genes are TRBV5-1 and TRBJ2-1; 7 positions agree with TRBD1. Trimming at V came to 4 bases and at J to 0 bases, leaving 4 bases not matched to a gene. The CDR3 spans 15 residues. The germline gives CDR1 SGHRS, CDR2 YFSETQ.

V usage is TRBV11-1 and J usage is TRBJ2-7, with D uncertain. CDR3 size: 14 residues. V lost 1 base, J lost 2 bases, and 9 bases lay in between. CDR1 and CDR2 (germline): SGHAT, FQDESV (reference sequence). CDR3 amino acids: CASSLGHKPYEQYF. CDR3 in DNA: TGTGCCAGCAGCTTAGGACACAAGCCCTACGAGCAGTACTTC.

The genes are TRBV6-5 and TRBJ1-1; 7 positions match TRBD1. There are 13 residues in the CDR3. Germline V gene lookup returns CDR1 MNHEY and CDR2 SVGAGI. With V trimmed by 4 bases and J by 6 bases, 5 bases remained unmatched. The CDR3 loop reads CASSFRQGAEAFF. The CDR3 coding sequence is TGTGCCAGCAGTTTCCGACAGGGCGCTGAAGCTTTCTTT.

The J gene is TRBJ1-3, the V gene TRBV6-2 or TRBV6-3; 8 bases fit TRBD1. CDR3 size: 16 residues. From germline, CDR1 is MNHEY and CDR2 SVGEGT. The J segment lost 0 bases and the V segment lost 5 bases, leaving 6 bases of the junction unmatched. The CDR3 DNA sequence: TGTGCCAGCAGTACTTCCACAGGGGGCTCTGGAAACACCATATATTTT. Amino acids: CASSTSTGGSGNTIYF.

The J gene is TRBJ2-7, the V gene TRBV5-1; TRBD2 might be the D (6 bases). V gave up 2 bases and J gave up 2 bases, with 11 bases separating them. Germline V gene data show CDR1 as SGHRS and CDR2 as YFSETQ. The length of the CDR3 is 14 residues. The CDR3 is CASSFRGITYEQYF. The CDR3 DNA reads TGCGCCAGCAGCTTTCGGGGGATTACCTACGAGCAGTACTTC.

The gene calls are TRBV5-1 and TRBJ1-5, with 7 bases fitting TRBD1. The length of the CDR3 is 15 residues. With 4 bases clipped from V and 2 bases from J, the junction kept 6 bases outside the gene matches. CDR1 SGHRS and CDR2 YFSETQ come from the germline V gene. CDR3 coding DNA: TGCGCCAGCAGCCCAACAGGGGAGGGCAATCAGCCCCAGCATTTT. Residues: CASSPTGEGNQPQHF.

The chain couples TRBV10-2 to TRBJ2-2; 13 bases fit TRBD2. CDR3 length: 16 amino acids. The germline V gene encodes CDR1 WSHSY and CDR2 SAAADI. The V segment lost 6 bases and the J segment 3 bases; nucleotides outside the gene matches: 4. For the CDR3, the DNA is TGCGCCAGCAGCGAGGGACTAGCGGGATACACCGGGGAGCTGTTTTTT. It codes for CASSEGLAGYTGELFF.

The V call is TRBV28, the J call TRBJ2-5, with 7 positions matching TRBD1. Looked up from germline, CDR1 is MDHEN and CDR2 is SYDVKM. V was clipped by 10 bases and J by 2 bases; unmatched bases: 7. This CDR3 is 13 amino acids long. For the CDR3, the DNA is TGTGCCACCAGGGGGACACAACAAGAGACCCAGTACTTC. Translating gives CATRGTQQETQYF.

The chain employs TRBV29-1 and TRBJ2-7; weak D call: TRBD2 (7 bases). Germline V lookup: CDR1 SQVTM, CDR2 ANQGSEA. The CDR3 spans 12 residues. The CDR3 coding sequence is TGCGGGGGGGCTAGCGGCTCCTACGAGCAGTACTTC. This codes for CGGASGSYEQYF.

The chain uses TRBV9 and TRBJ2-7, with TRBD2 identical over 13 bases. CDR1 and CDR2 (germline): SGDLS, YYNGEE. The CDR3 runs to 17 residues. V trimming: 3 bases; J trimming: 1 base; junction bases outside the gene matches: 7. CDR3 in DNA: TGTGCCAGCAGCGAGGGACTACTAGCGGGAGGGTCCTACGAGCAGTACTTC. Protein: CASSEGLLAGGSYEQYF.

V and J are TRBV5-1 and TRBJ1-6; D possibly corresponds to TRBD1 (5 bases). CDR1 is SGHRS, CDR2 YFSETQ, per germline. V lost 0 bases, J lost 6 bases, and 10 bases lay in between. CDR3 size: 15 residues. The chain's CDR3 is CASSLDWQGNSPLHF. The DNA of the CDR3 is TGCGCCAGCAGCTTGGATTGGCAGGGTAATTCACCCCTCCACTTT.

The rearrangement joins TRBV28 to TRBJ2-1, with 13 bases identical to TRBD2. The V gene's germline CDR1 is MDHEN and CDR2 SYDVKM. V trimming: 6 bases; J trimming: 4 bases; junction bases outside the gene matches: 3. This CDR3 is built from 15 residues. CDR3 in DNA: TGTGCCAGCAGATTGACTAGCGGGAGGTACAATGAGCAGTTCTTC. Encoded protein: CASRLTSGRYNEQFF.

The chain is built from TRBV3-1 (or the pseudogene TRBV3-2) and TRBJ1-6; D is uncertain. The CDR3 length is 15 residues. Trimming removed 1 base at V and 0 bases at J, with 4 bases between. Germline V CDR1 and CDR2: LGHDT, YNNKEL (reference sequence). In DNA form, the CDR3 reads TGTGCCAGCAGCCAAGGGAGCTCCTATAATTCACCCCTCCACTTT. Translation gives CASSQGSSYNSPLHF.

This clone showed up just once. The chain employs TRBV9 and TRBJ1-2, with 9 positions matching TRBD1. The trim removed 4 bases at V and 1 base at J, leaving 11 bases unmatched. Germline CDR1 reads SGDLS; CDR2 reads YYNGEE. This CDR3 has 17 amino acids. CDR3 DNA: TGTGCCAGCAGCTTAGACAGGGGGTATGCGGATAACTATGGCTACACCTTC. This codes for CASSLDRGYADNYGYTF.